Presented here are 15 T cell receptor beta chains from one specimen sequenced in a study of T cells in Graves' hyperthyroidism and ophthalmopathy. Amplification of TCR beta CDR3 regions used RNA as the template. TCR CDR3 regions were first amplified by RT-PCR with HTBI primers. TCRdb fed the multiplex PCR reads into MiXCR, producing one record per CDR3 protein. The top ten hold roughly 25% of the sample, which has around 300,000 distinct CDR3 sequences, approximately 13% seen once. Sequenced input: blood. These receptors were obtained from a woman younger than 45 with Graves' hyperthyroidism.

Here the CDR3 DNA reads TGTGCCAGCAGCCAGGCCCTAGGCGCCCACAATGAGCAGTTCTTC. Translated, it gives CASSQALGAHNEQFF. This rearrangement joins TRBV4-2 to TRBJ2-1; D is undetermined. Germline assignment: CDR1 LGHNA and CDR2 YNFKEQ. The CDR3 consists of 15 residues. Trimming removed 3 bases at V and 5 bases at J, with 14 bases between.

Many counts were recorded for this clonotype. The chain has TRBV6-1 and TRBJ2-5; possibly TRBD1 or TRBD2 for D (5 bases each). Germline V gene data show CDR1 as MNHNS and CDR2 as SASEGT. The CDR3 spans 14 residues. Trimming removed 5 bases from V and 5 bases from J, with 15 bases in between. The CDR3 loop reads CASSPGTWGETQYF. The CDR3 DNA follows: TGTGCCAGCAGTCCAGGGACCTGGGGTGAGACCCAGTACTTC.

The sample holds many counts of this clonotype. The V call is TRBV11-2, the J call TRBJ2-3; 8 bases align to TRBD2. Looked up from germline, CDR1 is SGHAT and CDR2 is FQNNGV. The CDR3 is 15 residues long. V lost 3 bases to trimming and J lost 2 bases; unmatched junction nucleotides: 4. The CDR3 here is CASSLVAGNTDTQYF. Here the CDR3 DNA reads TGTGCCAGCAGCTTGGTAGCGGGAAACACAGATACGCAGTATTTT.

This clonotype was detected many times. The chain uses TRBV27 and TRBJ1-1, with a tentative D call TRBD1 (5 bases). CDR1 is MNHEY and CDR2 is SMNVEV in the germline V gene (reference sequence). The length of the CDR3 is 14 residues. The V end was cut by 5 bases, the J end by 5 bases, with 15 bases between. CDR3 region: CASSPQVRTTEAFF. The CDR3 DNA is TGTGCCAGCAGTCCCCAGGTCAGGACAACTGAAGCTTTCTTT.

Only a few counts were recorded for this clonotype. The chain links TRBV10-3 to TRBJ2-7; 8 nucleotides agree with TRBD1. Germline CDR1 is ENHRY and CDR2 is SYGVKD. This CDR3 contains 15 residues. Unmatched junction bases numbered 10, after V lost 6 bases and J lost 3 bases. CDR3 bases: TGTGCCATCAGCGATTATCAGGGGGCGAGCTACGAGCAGTACTTC. The encoded protein is CAISDYQGASYEQYF.

This clonotype has ten or more counts. V gene TRBV20-1 combines with J gene TRBJ2-1; D call uncertain. Germline-derived CDR1 and CDR2 are DFQATT and SNEGSKA (reference sequence). CDR3 length: 10 amino acids. With 5 bases removed from V and 6 bases from J, the gap between germline ends came to 5 bases. CDR3 nucleotides: TGCAGTGCTGGTCTCAATGAGCAGTTCTTC. Its translation: CSAGLNEQFF.

This clonotype was detected many times. The gene calls are TRBV28 and TRBJ2-1; 8 bases agree with TRBD2. There are 19 residues in the CDR3. V trimming: 5 bases; J trimming: 5 bases; junction bases outside the gene matches: 20. Germline CDR1 reads MDHEN; CDR2 reads SYDVKM. The chain's CDR3 is CASSPLLRLAGHTNNEQFF. The CDR3 nucleotides are TGTGCCAGCAGTCCATTATTACGTTTAGCGGGACATACTAACAATGAGCAGTTCTTC.

This clonotype has at least ten counts. This sequence joins TRBV2 and TRBJ1-5; D may be TRBD1 (5 bases). The CDR3 runs to 14 residues. Germline assignment: CDR1 SNHLY and CDR2 FYNNEI. Trimming removed 7 bases at V and 4 bases at J, with 14 bases between. The CDR3 protein is CASTGLHGNQPQHF. The CDR3 DNA follows: TGTGCCAGCACGGGGCTTCACGGGAATCAGCCCCAGCATTTT.

V and J are TRBV20-1 and TRBJ2-3, with TRBD2 identical over 10 bases. CDR1 and CDR2 from the germline V gene are DFQATT and SNEGSKA (reference sequence). Trimming took 0 bases from V and 5 from J; bases not matched to a gene: 5. This CDR3 has 15 amino acids. The CDR3 loop reads CSARDGSSGRDTQYF. The CDR3 coding sequence is TGCAGTGCTAGAGATGGCTCTAGCGGGAGAGATACGCAGTATTTT.

In DNA, the CDR3 is TGTGCCAGCAGCCCCAAGGGTGGACTAGCGGGAGCGAACACCGGGGAGCTGTTTTTT. It translates to CASSPKGGLAGANTGELFF. The chain recombines TRBV7-8 with TRBJ2-2, with TRBD2 matching 13 bases. V shed 5 bases, J shed 0 bases, and the junction held 9 bases outside the gene matches. The germline gives CDR1 SGHVS, CDR2 FQNEAQ. This CDR3 contains 19 residues.

In this sample, this clonotype turned up many times. V gene TRBV6-1 combines with J gene TRBJ1-6; TRBD1 is a possible D gene (5 bases). The CDR3 extends over 14 amino acids. Germline V gene sequence: CDR1 MNHNS, CDR2 SASEGT. V dropped 7 bases and J dropped 8 bases, with 15 bases sitting between them. The CDR3 spells CASTRVAGDSPLHF. CDR3 DNA: TGTGCCAGCACTCGCGTGGCGGGGGATTCACCCCTCCACTTT.

The chain couples TRBV19 to TRBJ2-2; D unclear. Trimming took off 1 base at V and 0 bases at J, with 15 bases between the two ends. CDR3 size: 18 residues. The germline V gene encodes CDR1 LNHDA and CDR2 SQIVND (reference sequence). In nucleotides, the CDR3 is TGTGCCAGTAGTATAGGGGGTTCGGCGAGATCGAACACCGGGGAGCTGTTTTTT. Translation gives CASSIGGSARSNTGELFF.

The table lists this clonotype with a few counts. The rearrangement links TRBV27 to TRBJ1-1; D is ambiguous. Germline loops: CDR1 MNHEY, CDR2 SMNVEV (reference sequence). V dropped 4 bases and J dropped 5 bases, with 11 bases sitting between them. The CDR3 has 13 amino acids. The CDR3 loop reads CASSSGLGTEAFF. CDR3 sequence (DNA): TGTGCCAGCAGTTCCGGGCTGGGAACTGAAGCTTTCTTT.

This clonotype was observed a handful of times. The chain is built from TRBV28 and TRBJ2-7, with D perhaps TRBD1 or TRBD2 (5 bases each). The CDR3 loop spans 12 amino acids. V lost 6 bases and J 4 bases, leaving 10 bases between the germline ends. From germline, CDR1 is MDHEN and CDR2 SYDVKM. The CDR3, as DNA: TGTGCCAGCAGAGGATGGGGGTACGAGCAGTACTTC. It codes for CASRGWGYEQYF. The complete variable domain, with remaining parts taken from reference TRBV28 and TRBJ2-7, reads DVKVTQSSRYLVKRTGEKVFLECVQDMDHENMFWYRQDPGLGLRLIYFSYDVKMKEKGDIPEGYSVSREKKERFSLILESASTNQTSMYLCASRGWGYEQYFGPGTRLTVT.

This clonotype was picked up many times. With a much larger clone just one base away, this may be a read error. J is TRBJ2-1 and V is TRBV11-2; D gene uncertain. The CDR3 has 13 amino acids. Germline-derived CDR1 and CDR2 are SGHAT and FQNNGV. The CDR3 protein is CASSLVTNNERFF. CDR3 DNA: TGTGCCAGCAGCTTAGTCACTAACAATGAGCGGTTCTTC.